This TCR beta chain was captured in a study of glioma-infiltrating T cells after dendritic cell vaccination. Produced via immunoSEQ multiplex PCR; TCRdb's table is partial and in-frame only. The sample has about 64,000 clones, 82% seen once. Trimming removed 8 bases from V and 7 bases from J; junction bases left unmatched: 7. The CDR3 sequence is 14 residues long. The sample in question was blood, obtained before dendritic cell vaccination. V gene TRBV23-1 combines with J gene TRBJ1-6; 8 bases are a match to TRBD1. Being an ORF, TRBV23-1 has a function that is uncertain. This TCR was sampled from a human donor with glioblastoma. CDR3 amino acids: CASGWDRPNSPLHF. The CDR3 nucleotides read TGCGCCAGCGGATGGGACAGGCCAAATTCACCCCTCCACTTT.